The rows below give T cell receptor beta chains drawn from one sample of a study of blood T cell repertoires in COVID-19. Repertoires were generated with immunoSEQ multiplex PCR, while TCRdb's copy carries only in-frame clones and drops some. The profile shows under 200,000 clones, approximately 86% of them singletons. The sequenced sample consisted of peripheral blood. These receptors were obtained from a man aged 18 to 30 with acute or convalescent COVID-19. The CDR3 runs from the conserved cysteine through the conserved F or W. The D gene is left open where the match is weak. Clone sizes are given selectively: once, few, many, or a class where the clone is expanded.

D	V	size	J	DNA	CDR3
TRBD2	TRBV10-3	.	TRBJ2-5	TGTGCCATCAGTAGCGGGGGGGCTCAAGAGACCCAGTACTTC	CAISSGGAQETQYF
.	TRBV4-1	.	TRBJ1-2	TGCGCCAGCAGCCTTAACAACAGGTACTATGGCTACACCTTC	CASSLNNRYYGYTF
.	TRBV7-8	few	TRBJ2-7	TGTGCCAGCAGCCAAGCTACAGGGACCTACGAGCAGTACTTC	CASSQATGTYEQYF
.	TRBV5-8	.	TRBJ1-2	TGTGCCAGCCGGAGTCTCGGCTATGGCTACACCTTC	CASRSLGYGYTF
.	TRBV18	.	TRBJ1-2	TGTGCCAGCTCACCCGACCGGGCAGGGGCAAACTCTGGCTACACCTTC	CASSPDRAGANSGYTF
.	TRBV2	.	TRBJ1-5	TGTGCCAGCAGGAGACAGGAGAATCAGCCCCAGCATTTT	CASRRQENQPQHF
TRBD1	TRBV6-1	.	TRBJ1-6	TGTGCCAGCAGTGAAGCTGGACAGGAACATTCACCCCTCCACTTT	CASSEAGQEHSPLHF
TRBD1	TRBV7-8	.	TRBJ1-4	TGTGCCAGCAGCGTACCCGGGACAGGGAATGAAAAACTGTTTTTT	CASSVPGTGNEKLFF
TRBD2	TRBV3-1/TRBV3-2	once	TRBJ2-3	TGTGCCAGCAGCCAGACTAGCGTAGAAGGAGATACGCAGTATTTT	CASSQTSVEGDTQYF
TRBD2	TRBV5-1	.	TRBJ2-1	TGCGCCAGCAGCACCTTAACTAGCGGGGGACCGTACAATGAGCAGTTCTTC	CASSTLTSGGPYNEQFF
TRBD2	TRBV5-1	.	TRBJ2-1	TGCGCCAGCAGCTCGAGAGTCAATAGCGGGGGGGCTGACAATGAGCAGTTCTTC	CASSSRVNSGGADNEQFF
TRBD1	TRBV6-5	.	TRBJ1-1	TGTGCCAGCAGTACGAACAGGGGACCCACTGAAGCTTTCTTT	CASSTNRGPTEAFF
.	TRBV30	.	TRBJ2-5	TGTGCCTGGAGTGTTGTCAGGCAAGAGACCCAGTACTTC	CAWSVVRQETQYF
TRBD1	TRBV7-8	once	TRBJ1-1	TGTGCCAGCAGCAACAACGTCGGGACAGAAGAACCTAAAGCTTTCTTT	CASSNNVGTEEPKAFF